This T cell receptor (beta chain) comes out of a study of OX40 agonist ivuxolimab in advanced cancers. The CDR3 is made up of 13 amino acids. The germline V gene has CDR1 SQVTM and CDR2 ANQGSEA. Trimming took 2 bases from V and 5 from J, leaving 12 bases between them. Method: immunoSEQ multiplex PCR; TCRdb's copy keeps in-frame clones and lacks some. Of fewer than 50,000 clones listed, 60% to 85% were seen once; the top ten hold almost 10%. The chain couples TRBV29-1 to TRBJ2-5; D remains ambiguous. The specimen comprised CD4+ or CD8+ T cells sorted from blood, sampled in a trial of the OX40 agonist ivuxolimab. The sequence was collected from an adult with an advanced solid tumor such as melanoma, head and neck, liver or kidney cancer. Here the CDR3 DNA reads TGCAGCGTTGAACATCGGCTCGGGGAGACCCAGTACTTC. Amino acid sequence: CSVEHRLGETQYF. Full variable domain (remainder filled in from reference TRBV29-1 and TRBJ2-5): SAVISQKPSRDICQRGTSLTIQCQVDSQVTMMFWYRQQPGQSLTLIATANQGSEATYESGFVIDKFPISRPNLTFSTLTVSNMSPEDSSIYLCSVEHRLGETQYFGPGTRLLVL.